The 21 T cell receptor delta chains below all came from one sample that was sequenced in a study of DNA immune sequencing with unique molecular identifiers. All 8 TRDV and 4 TRDJ genes were targeted in 32-plex amplification of genomic DNA. A 12-nucleotide UMI was added during 3 to 4 barcoding PCR cycles before adapter PCR. TCRdb reanalyzed the multiplex PCR reads using CATT. This table has about 2,000 delta-chain clones, about 19% appearing once. Sequenced material: gamma-delta T cells from PBMCs. These receptors were obtained from a human donor in good health.

This clone occurred a few times. Given a far larger clone just one base away, this is likely a sequencing read error. In the same sample, other DNA sequences code for this CDR3. J is TRDJ1 and V is TRDV1; a weak D match, TRDD3 (6 bases). This CDR3 is built from 19 residues. V was trimmed by 4 bases and J by 0 bases, leaving 24 bases between them. Germline V CDR1 and CDR2: TSWWSYY, QGS. The CDR3 DNA is TGTGCTCTTGGGGCCTTCTACTACGATTGGGGGTTATACACCGATAAACTCATCTTT. Protein product: CALGAFYYDWGLYTDKLIF.

A remark on this clone: This likely traces to a read error, being one base from a far larger clone. The chain uses TRDV2 and TRDJ1; D is unresolved. Germline CDR1 reads GEAIGNYY; CDR2 reads EKD. This CDR3 is built from 17 residues. V was cut by 2 bases and J by 0 bases, with 18 bases left in between. The DNA of the CDR3 is TGTGCCTGTGACAACTTACGAGGTAACGACCACACCGATAAACTCATCTTT. Translated, it gives CACDNLRGNDHTDKLIF.

As concerns this clone: The likely explanation is a read error, given a far larger clone one base away. The chain combines TRDV2 with TRDJ1, with 9 positions matching TRDD3. CDR1 GEAIGNYY and CDR2 EKD come from the germline V gene. CDR3 length equals 21 residues. The V gene end was trimmed by 4 bases and the J gene end by 5 bases; junction bases not matched to a gene: 28. Written as DNA, the CDR3 is TGTGCCTGTGATTCACACGTTAGTCTGGGGTCTTCGGGGGATACAAAAGATAAACTCATCTTT. This sequence encodes CACDSHVSLGSSGDTKDKLIF.

Note on this clone: Given a far larger clone just one base away, this is likely a sequencing read error. The same CDR3 can be traced to other DNA sequences in this sample. The chain joins TRDV2 to TRDJ1, with D maybe TRDD3 (6 bases). CDR3 size: 22 residues. Looked up from germline, CDR1 is GEAIGNYY and CDR2 is EKD. The DNA of the CDR3 is TGTGCCTGTGACCCCGTCCAGGTGAATGGGGGTCAAGATCTCCACTACACCGATAAGCTCATCTTT. Translation gives CACDPVQVNGGQDLHYTDKLIF.

By share, this clone counts as medium-sized. The chain links TRDV2 to TRDJ1; D is unresolved. CDR3 length: 15 amino acids. V lost 0 bases, J lost 0 bases, and 10 bases lay in between. Germline V lookup: CDR1 GEAIGNYY, CDR2 EKD. CDR3 amino acids: CACDTVEAYTDKLIF. The CDR3 DNA is TGTGCCTGTGACACCGTTGAGGCGTACACCGATAAACTCATCTTT.

On this clone itself: TCRdb's entry gives the protein of a much larger clone, which mismatches this DNA's translation at residue 22, likely from a read error; the protein reported here is translated from the DNA. The chain joins TRDV1 to TRDJ1; D perhaps matches TRDD3 (7 bases). Germline values: CDR1 TSWWSYY, CDR2 QGS. The CDR3 sequence is 24 residues long. Here the CDR3 reads CALGELLYLPVVLGSIDDTDKHIF. CDR3 DNA sequence: TGTGCTCTTGGGGAACTTCTATACCTTCCCGTCGTACTGGGGTCTATAGATGACACCGATAAACACATCTTT.

V is TRDV2 and J is TRDJ1; 9 nucleotides line up with TRDD3. Germline assignment: CDR1 GEAIGNYY and CDR2 EKD. The V segment lost 3 bases and the J segment 0 bases; nucleotides outside the gene matches: 16. The length of the CDR3 is 19 residues. Here the CDR3 DNA reads TGTGCCTGTGACGAACCACTAGGCTGGGGATACGCAGACACCGATAAACTCATCTTT. Translating it yields CACDEPLGWGYADTDKLIF.

This clone was detected a few times. The chain has TRDV1 and TRDJ1, with D possibly called TRDD2 or TRDD3 (8 bases each). The CDR3 extends over 17 amino acids. The germline V gene has CDR1 TSWWSYY and CDR2 QGS. The V gene lost 5 bases and the J gene lost 3 bases, with 22 bases spanning the gap. CDR3 sequence reads: CALGIFLRPLGADKLIF. In nucleotides, the CDR3 is TGTGCTCTTGGGATCTTCCTACGACCACTGGGGGCCGATAAACTCATCTTT.

Sample share makes this clone large. The same CDR3 can be traced to other DNA sequences in this sample. The chain uses TRDV2 and TRDJ1, with 7 bases identical to TRDD3. V was clipped by 0 bases and J by 0 bases; unmatched bases: 9. Per the germline V gene, CDR1 is GEAIGNYY and CDR2 is EKD. The CDR3 has 17 residues. CDR3 loop: CACDTLTGEPYTDKLIF. CDR3 coding DNA: TGTGCCTGTGACACCCTTACTGGGGAGCCGTACACCGATAAACTCATCTTT.

In its sample, this clone ranks as medium-sized. This sequence joins TRDV2 and TRDJ1; no definite D call. The ends were cut back, 0 bases at V and 0 bases at J, with 10 bases in the middle. Looked up from germline, CDR1 is GEAIGNYY and CDR2 is EKD. The CDR3 covers 15 residues. The CDR3 DNA follows: TGTGCCTGTGACACCGTGGAGGCCCACACCGATAAACTCATCTTT. Protein sequence: CACDTVEAHTDKLIF.

This clone appeared a single time. V gene TRDV1 combines with J gene TRDJ1; 11 nucleotides match TRDD3. Germline CDR1 and CDR2: TSWWSYY and QGS. The CDR3 has 24 amino acids. V lost 3 bases to trimming and J lost 3 bases; unmatched junction nucleotides: 30. The CDR3 region is CALGDPFLPILGDRMRRIADKLIF. The CDR3 DNA follows: TGTGCTCTTGGGGACCCCTTCCTACCGATACTGGGGGATAGAATGAGAAGGATTGCCGATAAACTCATCTTT.

About this clone: Translating this DNA gives a protein that differs at residue 11 from the TCRdb one, which belongs to a much larger clone; a read error is likely, and the protein shown is this translation. The gene calls are TRDV1 and TRDJ1, with D possibly being TRDD3 (7 bases). The CDR3 extends over 24 amino acids. The V gene's germline CDR1 is TSWWSYY and CDR2 QGS. The germline V and J ends were trimmed by 0 bases and 0 bases, with 35 bases remaining between them. The CDR3 reads CALGELLYLPIVLGSIDDTDKLIF. For the CDR3, the DNA is TGTGCTCTTGGGGAACTTCTATACCTTCCCATCGTACTGGGGTCTATAGATGACACCGATAAACTCATCTTT.

J is TRDJ1 and V is TRDV1; D is uncertain. V was clipped by 1 base and J by 4 bases, with 19 bases between them. Germline values: CDR1 TSWWSYY, CDR2 QGS. This CDR3 region has 17 residues. In DNA, the CDR3 is TGTGCTCTTGGGGAACCTCCCTCGAGGGGCCTTGACGATAAACTCATCTTT. Translating gives CALGEPPSRGLDDKLIF.

By sample fraction, this clone is medium-sized. The rearrangement uses TRDV1 and TRDJ2; 8 positions agree with TRDD3. The length of the CDR3 is 20 residues. V lost 6 bases and J lost 1; bases outside the gene matches: 19. CDR1 is TSWWSYY and CDR2 is QGS in the germline V gene. CDR3 sequence (DNA): TGTGCTCTTGGAGGCACAGAAGGGGATACAGAGCCTGTTTTGACAGCACAACTCTTCTTT. It is translated as CALGGTEGDTEPVLTAQLFF.

Relative to its sample, this clone is medium-sized. J is TRDJ1 and V is TRDV1; TRDD3 matches at 12 bases. CDR3 length equals 23 residues. Unmatched junction bases numbered 21, after V lost 1 base and J lost 0 bases. In germline, CDR1 is TSWWSYY, CDR2 QGS. The CDR3 DNA follows: TGTGCTCTTGGGGAACCCCTCGGCCGGCCCACTTACTGGGGGATACTGTACACCGATAAACTCATCTTT. Its protein product is CALGEPLGRPTYWGILYTDKLIF.

A word on this clone: A read error is the likely source, as a far larger clone sits one nucleotide away. The chain links TRDV1 to TRDJ1; TRDD3 matches 12 bases. Germline assignment: CDR1 TSWWSYY and CDR2 QGS. This CDR3 is 23 amino acids long. The DNA for the CDR3 is TGTGCTCTTGGGGACAAGTCCATATTTGTCTTTCGGTCTGGGGGATACGGGACAAATAAACTCACCTTT. Its translation: CALGDKSIFVFRSGGYGTNKLTF.

This clone is medium-sized within its sample. CDR3 sequence (DNA): TGTGCCTGTGACACCGTAGGTTTTCTGACCGATAAACTCATCTTT. As protein: CACDTVGFLTDKLIF. V gene TRDV2 combines with J gene TRDJ1; D uncertain. V lost 0 bases, J lost 2 bases, and 12 bases lay in between. CDR1 GEAIGNYY and CDR2 EKD come from the germline V gene. The CDR3 runs to 15 residues.

This clone has a handful of counts. This may arise from a read error, as a much more abundant clone is one base away. Other nucleotide sequences in the sample specify the same CDR3. The chain joins TRDV2 to TRDJ1; no definite D call. Germline lookup yields CDR1 GEAIGNYY and CDR2 EKD. CDR3 size: 15 residues. Trimming stripped 0 bases from V and 2 bases from J, with 12 bases between. The CDR3 DNA is TGTGCCTGTGACACCGGCTGGTCGCATACCGATAAACTCATCTTT. Translating it yields CACDTGWSHTDKLIF.

J is TRDJ1 and V is TRDV2, with 12 positions matching TRDD3. Germline V lookup: CDR1 GEAIGNYY, CDR2 EKD. V dropped 0 bases and J dropped 3; count of bases not matched to a gene: 19. The CDR3 is made up of 21 amino acids. CDR3 in amino acids: CACDTFPAPSGGYGLADKLIF. CDR3 coding DNA: TGTGCCTGTGACACCTTCCCAGCCCCCTCTGGGGGATACGGATTGGCCGATAAACTCATCTTT.

Within the sample, this clone is medium-sized (0.01 to 0.1%). V and J are TRDV3 and TRDJ1; D is perhaps TRDD3 (6 bases). From germline, CDR1 is TVYSNPD and CDR2 GDNSRS (reference sequence). The CDR3 sequence is 20 residues long. V lost 1 base and J lost 0, with 30 bases in between. This CDR3 reads CAFIPFIKNSPGEYTDKLIF. The CDR3 coding sequence is TGTGCCTTTATACCCTTTATAAAGAATTCCCCTGGGGAGTACACCGATAAACTCATCTTT.

This clone is classed as medium-sized. This chain joins TRDV2 and TRDJ3, with 12 bases that match TRDD3. This CDR3 is built from 18 residues. V lost 1 base to trimming and J lost 3 bases; unmatched junction nucleotides: 3. Germline loops: CDR1 GEAIGNYY, CDR2 EKD. The CDR3 here is CACDTAGGYDWDTRQMFF. The CDR3, as DNA: TGTGCCTGTGACACTGCTGGGGGATACGACTGGGACACCCGACAGATGTTTTTC.